This section outlines one T cell receptor (beta chain) sequence together with its context. Its specificity is not known. Germline V CDR1 and CDR2: SQVTM, ANQGSEA. This CDR3 spans 9 amino acids. V was pared by 4 bases and J by 8 bases, with 5 bases between. After 5'RACE with constant-segment primers, TCR alpha and TCR beta cDNA libraries carrying sample barcodes and UMIs were obtained. TCRdb re-called the 5' RACE reads with MiXCR, one entry per CDR3 protein. Among about 400,000 distinct CDR3 sequences, under 25% were seen once, and the ten largest hold about an eighth. The source of the sample is a study of T-cell memory formation after mild COVID-19. Study-level points and caveats: Among contracting clones, CD4+ were mainly CM/EM and CD8+ enriched in EMRA.

This receptor was identified in an adult woman who had mild COVID-19 (a few samples of this study predate the infection). Cell type and time point are not known. Specimen: PBMCs or a T cell subset sorted from them (not recorded which). This sequence joins TRBV29-1 and TRBJ1-1, with unresolved D. CDR3 protein: CSVAPEAFF. The CDR3 coding sequence is TGCAGCGTTGCCCCCGAAGCTTTCTTT.